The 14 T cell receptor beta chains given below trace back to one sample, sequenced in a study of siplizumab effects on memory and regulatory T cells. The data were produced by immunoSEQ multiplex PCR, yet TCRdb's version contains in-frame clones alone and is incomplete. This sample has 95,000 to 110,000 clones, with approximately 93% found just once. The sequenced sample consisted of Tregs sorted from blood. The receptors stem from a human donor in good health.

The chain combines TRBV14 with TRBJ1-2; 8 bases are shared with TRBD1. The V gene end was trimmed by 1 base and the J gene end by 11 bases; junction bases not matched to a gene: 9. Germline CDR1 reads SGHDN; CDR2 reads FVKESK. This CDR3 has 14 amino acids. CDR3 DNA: TGTGCCAGCAGCCAAGTCCCCCAGGGGGCTAGGTACACCTTC. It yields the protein CASSQVPQGARYTF. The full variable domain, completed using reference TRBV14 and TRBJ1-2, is EAGVTQFPSHSVIEKGQTVTLRCDPISGHDNLYWYRRVMGKEIKFLLHFVKESKQDESGMPNNRFLAERTGGTYSTLKVQPAELEDSGVYFCASSQVPQGARYTFGSGTRLTVV.

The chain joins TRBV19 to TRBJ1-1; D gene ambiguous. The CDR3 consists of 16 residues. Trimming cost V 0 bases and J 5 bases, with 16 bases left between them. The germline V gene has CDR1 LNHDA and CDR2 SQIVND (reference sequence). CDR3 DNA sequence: TGTGCCAGTAGTATAGATCTTTTGAGCGCCACAACTGAAGCTTTCTTT. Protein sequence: CASSIDLLSATTEAFF.

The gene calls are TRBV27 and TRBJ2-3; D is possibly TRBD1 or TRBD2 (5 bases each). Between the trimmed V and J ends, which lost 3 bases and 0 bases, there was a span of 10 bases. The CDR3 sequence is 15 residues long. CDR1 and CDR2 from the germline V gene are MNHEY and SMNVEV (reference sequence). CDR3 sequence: CASSFRRTSTDTQYF. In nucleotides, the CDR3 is TGTGCCAGCAGTTTCCGGAGGACAAGCACAGATACGCAGTATTTT.

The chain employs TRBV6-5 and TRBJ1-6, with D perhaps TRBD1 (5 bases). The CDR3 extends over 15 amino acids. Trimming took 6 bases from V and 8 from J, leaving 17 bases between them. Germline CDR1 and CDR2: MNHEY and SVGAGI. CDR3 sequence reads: CASRRGGWAHSPLHF. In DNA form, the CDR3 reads TGTGCCAGCAGACGGGGGGGGTGGGCCCATTCACCCCTCCACTTT.

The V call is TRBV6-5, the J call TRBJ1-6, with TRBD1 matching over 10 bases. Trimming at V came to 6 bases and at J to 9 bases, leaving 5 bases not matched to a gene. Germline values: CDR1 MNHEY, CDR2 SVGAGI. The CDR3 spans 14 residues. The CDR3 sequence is CASRPGTGASPLHF. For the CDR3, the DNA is TGTGCCAGCAGACCCGGGACAGGGGCTTCACCCCTCCACTTT.

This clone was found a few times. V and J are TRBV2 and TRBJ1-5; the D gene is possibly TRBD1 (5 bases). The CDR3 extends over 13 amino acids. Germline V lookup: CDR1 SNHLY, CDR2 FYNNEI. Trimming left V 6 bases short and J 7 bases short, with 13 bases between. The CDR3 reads CASRFIRDQPQHF. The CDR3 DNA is TGTGCCAGCAGATTTATCAGGGACCAGCCCCAGCATTTT.

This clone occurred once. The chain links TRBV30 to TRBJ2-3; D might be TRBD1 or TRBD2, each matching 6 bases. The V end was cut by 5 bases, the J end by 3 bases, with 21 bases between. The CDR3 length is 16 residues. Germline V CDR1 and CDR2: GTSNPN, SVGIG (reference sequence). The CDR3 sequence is CAWDLQGLPLTDTQYF. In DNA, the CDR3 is TGTGCCTGGGACCTACAGGGACTGCCCCTTACAGATACGCAGTATTTT.

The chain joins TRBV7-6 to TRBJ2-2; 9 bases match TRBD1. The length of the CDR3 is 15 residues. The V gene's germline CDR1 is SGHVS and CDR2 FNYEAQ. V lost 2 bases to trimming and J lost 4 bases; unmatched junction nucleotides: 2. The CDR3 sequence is CASSLTGGPTGELFF. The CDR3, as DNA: TGTGCCAGCAGCTTAACAGGGGGCCCCACCGGGGAGCTGTTTTTT.

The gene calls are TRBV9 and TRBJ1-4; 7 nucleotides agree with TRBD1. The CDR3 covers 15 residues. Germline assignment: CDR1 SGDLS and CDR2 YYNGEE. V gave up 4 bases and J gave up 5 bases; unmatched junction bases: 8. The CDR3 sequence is CASSPRTGENEKLFF. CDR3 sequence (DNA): TGTGCCAGCAGCCCCAGGACAGGAGAGAATGAAAAACTGTTTTTT.

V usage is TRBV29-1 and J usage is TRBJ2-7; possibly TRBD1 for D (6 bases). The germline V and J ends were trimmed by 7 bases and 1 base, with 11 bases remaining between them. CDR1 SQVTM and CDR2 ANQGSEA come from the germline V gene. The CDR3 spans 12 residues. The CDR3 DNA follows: TGCAGCGCCATTCAGGGGTCCTACGAGCAGTACTTC. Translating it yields CSAIQGSYEQYF.

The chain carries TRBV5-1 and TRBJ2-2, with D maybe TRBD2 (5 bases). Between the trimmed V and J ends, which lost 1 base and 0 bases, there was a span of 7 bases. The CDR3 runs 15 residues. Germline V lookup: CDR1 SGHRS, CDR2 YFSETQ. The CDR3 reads CASSLPAANTGELFF. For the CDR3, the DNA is TGCGCCAGCAGCTTGCCAGCGGCGAACACCGGGGAGCTGTTTTTT.

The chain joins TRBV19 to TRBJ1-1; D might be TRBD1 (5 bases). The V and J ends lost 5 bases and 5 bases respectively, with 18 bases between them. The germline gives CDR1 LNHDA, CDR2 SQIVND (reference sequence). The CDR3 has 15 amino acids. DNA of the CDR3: TGTGCCAGTAGTCCACGTGGCAGGGTGGGAACTGAAGCTTTCTTT. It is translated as CASSPRGRVGTEAFF.

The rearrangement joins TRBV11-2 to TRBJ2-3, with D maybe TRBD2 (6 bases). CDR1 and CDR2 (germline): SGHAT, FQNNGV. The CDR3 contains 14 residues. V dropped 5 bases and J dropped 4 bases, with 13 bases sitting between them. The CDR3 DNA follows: TGTGCCAGCAGCCGACTAGTAGACGCAGATACGCAGTATTTT. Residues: CASSRLVDADTQYF.

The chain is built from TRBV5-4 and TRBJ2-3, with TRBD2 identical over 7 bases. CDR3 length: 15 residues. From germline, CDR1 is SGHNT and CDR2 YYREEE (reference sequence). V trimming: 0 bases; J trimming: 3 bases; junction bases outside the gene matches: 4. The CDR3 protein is CASSLGGSNTDTQYF. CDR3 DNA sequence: TGTGCCAGCAGCTTGGGCGGGAGCAATACAGATACGCAGTATTTT.